The entry below gives a single T cell receptor (beta chain) sequence along with its context. No antigen is known for it. Per-base quality was not reported, and no clone a single base away is much larger than it. The data derive from a study of cytomegalovirus exposure and HLA in healthy donors (dated by TCRdb to the late 2010s). At the level of the whole study: In an earlier analysis of fewer than 750 of the donors, roughly 300 Gb of sequence data and some 100 million unique TCR beta sequences from some 170 million T cells were reported. Of the roughly 410 genotyped donors, 75% to 85% were placed in the genetic ancestry cluster associated with self-reported Caucasian donors. Among about 370 genotyped donors of the cohort, an average of approximately 240,000 unique TCR beta nucleotide sequences was sequenced per donor, of which about 19% were non-productive. In a later analysis, previously published TCR beta repertoires from 666 donors were re-analyzed and high-resolution HLA genotyping was added so that TCR occurrence patterns could be studied. All discovery cohort repertoires had been generated on a single sequencing platform. The study aimed to test whether cataloging public T cell receptors could reveal signatures of past pathogen exposure. About 300 gigabases of sequencing data and around 80 million unique TCR sequences made up an early release that covered approximately 650 HLA-typed donors. HLA typing included class I and class II loci at four-digit resolution. Along with the roughly 710-subject first cohort, a separate validation cohort of about 110 different subjects was used. The number of donors typed differed by locus, with roughly 620-640 for A, B, C, DRB1 and DQB1, 522 for DQA1, over 600 for DPA1, and about 450 for DPB1. Roughly 5 DR-DQ haplotypes were handled as single units for association and clustering, since linkage in the cohort was strong. The T cell repertoires of 670 or so subjects were profiled by immunosequencing and related to cytomegalovirus serostatus. Donor age, sex, ethnicity and CMV serostatus were compiled together with the repertoire data. A later genetic analysis took genome-wide SNP genotypes for about three fifths of the 666 donors and used that subset as a discovery cohort. The later analysis used no new phenotypic data to find candidate immune exposures, relying instead on TCR beta sequences and their occurrence across donors. High-throughput TCR immunosequencing, statistical association of individual TCRs with disease status, and machine learning were combined to predict cytomegalovirus infection status. An earlier analysis of some 500 of the donors used high-throughput TCR beta sequencing to judge whether each TCR beta V gene segment behaved as functional or pseudogenic. The investigation overall reported the following: A few of the identified cytomegalovirus-associated TCR beta chains were confirmed in vitro to be specific for cytomegalovirus antigens. The earlier analysis of 587 of the donors excluded roughly 17 rarely observed V segments, including chromosome 9 orphons, because counts were too low. Most CMV-associated TCR beta chains appeared to be HLA-restricted in a later analysis, and the HLA associations seemed to be driven largely by CMV exposure. A cluster of highly shared sequence variants was judged likely to represent a technical artifact of the sequencing pipeline. A later analysis associated about 16,000 TCR beta sequences with specific HLA alleles at a false discovery rate of 0.05. Most TCR sequences were seen in very few donors, while some public TCRs were found in many individuals. Presence/absence analyses assumed roughly uniform sequencing depth across donors, an assumption that may not hold. HLA typing was unavailable for some donors at each locus, so association tests used only the typed subset. Cytomegalovirus status was reported to be diagnosed by the classifier with high specificity and sensitivity in both the original and validation cohorts. Some IMGT-functional V segments, including TRBV6-2 and TRBV6-3, could not be distinguished by the 87-base-pair reads and were therefore excluded. Immune exposure information for the cohort was limited to CMV serostatus. Compared with the roughly 670-donor mean, donors in an Asian-associated ancestry cluster had fewer N-insertions in productive TCRs, according to a later genetic analysis. The cohort was sequenced for TCR beta chains only, and without alpha or paired-chain data the features that could be detected were limited. An earlier analysis of some 560 of the donors showed that most TCR beta V segments appeared in productive rearrangements either about 87% or about 30% of the time, which broadly matched IMGT annotations. Linkage disequilibrium might explain the correlated functional status among segregating V segments, but an unknown experimental factor could not be excluded. According to a later analysis, parvovirus B19, influenza, CMV and Epstein-Barr virus appeared linked to several top co-occurrence clusters. A further reported finding was that TCR beta sequences accurately predicted the HLA-A and HLA-B alleles for most subjects in the first cohort. Strong co-occurrence of HLA alleles, especially DR and DQ, made assigning TCR associations to individual alleles difficult. A total of 164 TCR beta chains were listed by the study as associated with cytomegalovirus. In a later analysis, HLA-associated TCR beta chains showed more clonal expansion and lower generation probabilities than non-associated chains that were equally common. An association between a missense DCLRE1C variant and V-gene and J-gene trimming of TCR beta chains was found in a later genetic analysis and replicated in an independent cohort. A later analysis found that TCR association rates varied across HLA loci, with DRB1 alleles showing the most associated TCRs and HLA-C alleles the fewest. It was suggested by the authors that the approach could potentially be generalized to other disease states and immunological phenotypes.

The receptor library was made with the immunoSEQ multiplex PCR assay. The multiplex PCR relied on a mix of 60 forward primers for TCR Vbeta segments and 13 reverse primers for TCR Jbeta segments. Amplification of the CDR3 region of rearranged TCR beta genes was performed with a multiplex PCR assay on genomic DNA. The Illumina HiSeq System was used to sequence the amplified TCR beta libraries as 87-base-pair reads. On the authors' methods: In a later analysis, tens of millions of unique TCR beta chains were counted across the approximately 640 repertoires, and around 10 million of these chains were shared by at least two donors. Raw reads were error-corrected and collapsed into unique sequences by a nearest-neighbor algorithm in which closely related sequences were merged to remove PCR and sequencing errors. To assign V, D and J gene segments, CDR3 sequences were aligned to IMGT reference sequences. For a sequence to be retained, a match of at least six nucleotides to both a V gene segment and a J gene segment was required. A rearrangement counted as productive if the CDR3 had no stop codons and remained in frame with V and J, and every other rearrangement counted as non-productive. Following IMGT convention, CDR3 was defined as the stretch from the second conserved V-encoded cysteine to the conserved J-encoded phenylalanine. Sequences without an unambiguous match to a single V gene segment were excluded from the earlier analysis of a few hundred of the donors. In an earlier analysis of almost 600 of the donors, a V segment was called functional when productive rearrangements were above 56.7%, and segregating when the standard deviation between donors exceeded 5%. A statistical classification framework was developed to diagnose cytomegalovirus status using the catalog of TCR beta chain sequences. A later analysis assigned V and J genes by comparing TCR nucleotide sequences with IMGT/GENE-DB human TR gene sequences. In a later analysis, CDR3 sequences and most-parsimonious VDJ recombination scenarios were assigned using the TCRdist pipeline. In a later analysis, every TCR beta chain was defined by the combination of its CDR3 amino acid sequence and its V-gene family, and reads without a unique V-gene family were dropped. As a way to deal with suspected cross-contamination and a sequencing artifact, a later analysis dropped more than 500 nucleotide sequences that were highly shared and had low generation probability. For each public chain, a later analysis derived a clonal expansion index from normalized ranks of inferred template counts within each repertoire. In a later analysis, generation probabilities were computed using a VDJ recombination model fitted to out-of-frame rearrangements, and the results were checked against IGoR. A later analysis scored TCR-TCR, TCR-HLA and TCR-CMV co-occurrence with hypergeometric tests, applying a repertoire-size bias correction to TCR pairs. A later analysis estimated false discovery rates by permuting HLA or CMV assignments 20 times. A later analysis grouped co-occurring TCRs with DBSCAN, adding TCRdist sequence similarity when clustering within HLA-allele-positive subsets. For co-occurrence clustering, repertoires with fewer than 30,000 or more than 120,000 public chains were excluded, along with roughly 5 repertoires with anomalous nucleotide sharing. This is the immuneACCESS table as TCRdb keeps it, with only in-frame sequences that have V and J called. A part of the clones is gone; compared with another copy, unresolved V genes explain less than half, and the rest is unexplained. Clone size and the V and J calls come from that table; the DNA yielded D and trimming. The sample has 120,000 or so clones on record, approximately 79% of them singletons. The top ten constitute 5% to 8% of the sample.

In total, approximately 610 healthy bone marrow donors made up the cohort. At the time of sampling, every cohort member was nominally healthy, though immune exposures that went unrecorded were likely present. The donor was CMV seropositive and was included in the group of around 300 seropositive cohort members. Each donor provided a peripheral blood sample, and peripheral blood mononuclear cells were used for TCR beta sequencing. The Qiagen DNeasy Blood Extraction Kit was used to extract genomic DNA from the blood cell samples. Inclusive of the bounding cysteine and phenylalanine, the CDR3 is 15 residues long. Only CDR3 DNA remains: 45 bases, in frame from the first base. CDR1 and CDR2, per the germline V gene (reference sequence), are MNHEY and SMNVEV. V is cut by 6 bases and J by 0 bases, and the space between the germline ends is 12 bases.

This clonotype was sampled from a man under 40 in good health and CMV-seropositive. This sequence uses TRBV27 and TRBJ2-1; the D segment could be TRBD1, given 5 matching bases. The sample consisted of PBMCs. Here the CDR3 is given as CASSQVGHSYNEQFF. The DNA is TGTGCCAGCAGCCAGGTAGGACACTCCTACAATGAGCAGTTCTTC.